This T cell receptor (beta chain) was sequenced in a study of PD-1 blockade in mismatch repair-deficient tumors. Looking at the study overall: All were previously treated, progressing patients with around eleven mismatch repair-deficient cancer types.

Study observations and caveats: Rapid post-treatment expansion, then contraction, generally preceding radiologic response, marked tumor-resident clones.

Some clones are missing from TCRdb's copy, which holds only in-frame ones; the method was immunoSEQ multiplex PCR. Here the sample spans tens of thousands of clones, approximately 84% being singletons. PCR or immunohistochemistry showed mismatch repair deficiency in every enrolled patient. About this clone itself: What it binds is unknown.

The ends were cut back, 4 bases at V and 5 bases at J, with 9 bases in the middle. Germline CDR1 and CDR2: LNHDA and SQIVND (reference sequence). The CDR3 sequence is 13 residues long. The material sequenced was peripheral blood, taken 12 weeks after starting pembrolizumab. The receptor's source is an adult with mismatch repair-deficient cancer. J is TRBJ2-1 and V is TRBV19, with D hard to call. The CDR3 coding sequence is TGTGCCAGTAGTAGGATTAATAACAATGAGCAGTTCTTC. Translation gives CASSRINNNEQFF.